Each of the 19 T cell receptor beta chains below was sequenced from the same sample in a study of OX40 agonist ivuxolimab in advanced cancers. The library was built by means of the immunoSEQ multiplex PCR assay. TCRdb carries this immuneACCESS record with in-frame sequences only. Its versions omit some clonotypes, under half of them owing to an unresolved V gene in the studies checked, with the rest unexplained. The sample has fewer than 75,000 clones on record, roughly 90% of them singletons. The top ten constitute roughly 0.67% of the sample. Sequencing was performed on CD4+ or CD8+ T cells sorted from blood, taken in a trial of the OX40 agonist ivuxolimab. The receptors here all came from an adult with an advanced solid tumor such as melanoma, head and neck, liver or kidney cancer.

The rearrangement uses TRBV7-9 and TRBJ2-5; D gene ambiguous. Germline V gives CDR1 SEHNR, CDR2 FQNEAQ (reference sequence). Trimming removed 4 bases at V and 5 bases at J, with 11 bases between. CDR3 length: 13 amino acids. CDR3 nucleotide sequence: TGTGCCAGCAGCTATTCGAGCTGGGAGACCCAGTACTTC. Its translation: CASSYSSWETQYF.

The V and J genes are TRBV5-1 and TRBJ2-7; 14 bases align to TRBD2. J was trimmed by 7 bases and V by 0 bases; bases with no gene match: 3. The CDR3 extends over 15 amino acids. Looked up from germline, CDR1 is SGHRS and CDR2 is YFSETQ. The CDR3 here is CASSLAGTSGGEQYF. The CDR3 DNA reads TGCGCCAGCAGCTTGGCTGGGACTAGCGGGGGTGAGCAGTACTTC.

The chain employs TRBV29-1 and TRBJ1-1, with unresolved D. The CDR3 is 11 amino acids. Per the germline V gene, CDR1 is SQVTM and CDR2 is ANQGSEA. Trimming cost V 4 bases and J 3 bases, with 6 bases left between them. CDR3 residues: CSVADDTEAFF. CDR3 bases: TGCAGCGTTGCGGACGACACTGAAGCTTTCTTT.

This chain uses TRBV5-1 with TRBJ2-5; TRBD2 matches at 13 bases. V was clipped by 4 bases and J by 6 bases; unmatched bases: 6. Germline lookup yields CDR1 SGHRS and CDR2 YFSETQ. CDR3 length equals 15 residues. CDR3 in DNA: TGCGCCAGCAGCGAGGGACTAGCGGGATTGAAGACCCAGTACTTC. It codes for CASSEGLAGLKTQYF.

The DNA for the CDR3 is TGCGCCAGCAGTCGAAACCCAACGGGGGGGGAGGATACGCAGTATTTT. It translates to CASSRNPTGGEDTQYF. This chain uses TRBV10-2 with TRBJ2-3; 8 bases are shared with TRBD2. With V trimmed by 5 bases and J by 6 bases, 13 bases remained unmatched. Per germline, CDR1 WSHSY and CDR2 SAAADI. The CDR3 has 16 residues.

The chain combines TRBV20-1 with TRBJ2-3; D uncertain. Germline lookup yields CDR1 DFQATT and CDR2 SNEGSKA (reference sequence). The V and J ends lost 3 bases and 7 bases respectively, with 5 bases between them. The CDR3 runs to 10 residues. The CDR3, as DNA: TGCAGTGCTAGCGGATATACGCAGTATTTT. Translating gives CSASGYTQYF.

The chain carries TRBV5-1 and TRBJ1-1, with D possibly matching TRBD1 (5 bases). This CDR3 region has 14 residues. The V and J ends lost 2 bases and 6 bases respectively, with 14 bases between them. Per germline, CDR1 SGHRS and CDR2 YFSETQ. The CDR3 nucleotides are TGCGCCAGCAGCTTACAGACAGAATCCCCTGAAGCTTTCTTT. Protein: CASSLQTESPEAFF.

This chain joins TRBV6-5 and TRBJ1-5; possible D gene TRBD1, 6 bases. Trimming stripped 6 bases from V and 4 bases from J, with 16 bases between. The CDR3 sequence is 15 residues long. Germline CDR1 MNHEY, CDR2 SVGAGI. The CDR3 region is CASRESNTGNQPQHF. The CDR3 region has the DNA TGTGCCAGCAGGGAGAGTAATACAGGGAATCAGCCCCAGCATTTT.

The rearrangement uses TRBV6-5 and TRBJ2-7; 7 bases map to TRBD2. The CDR3 is 14 residues long. Trimming removed 6 bases from V and 6 bases from J; junction bases left unmatched: 11. The V gene's germline CDR1 is MNHEY and CDR2 SVGAGI. The CDR3 loop reads CASRLTSEHIEQYF. The CDR3 DNA reads as TGTGCCAGCAGGCTAACTAGCGAGCATATCGAGCAGTACTTC.

The chain is built from TRBV7-8 and TRBJ2-5; 11 bases match TRBD2. CDR1 SGHVS and CDR2 FQNEAQ come from the germline V gene. The CDR3 totals 16 residues. J gave up 4 bases and V 1 base, and 5 bases lay outside the gene matches. Here the CDR3 reads CASSLELAGDLETQYF. DNA of the CDR3: TGTGCCAGCAGCTTAGAACTAGCGGGAGACTTAGAGACCCAGTACTTC.

The V and J genes are TRBV7-2 and TRBJ2-7; 9 bases match TRBD1. Germline CDR1 and CDR2: SGHTA and FQGNSA. Trimming removed 1 base from V and 3 bases from J; junction bases left unmatched: 4. The CDR3 totals 15 residues. The CDR3 DNA follows: TGTGCCAGCAGCTTAGAGGACAGGGGTTTCTACGAGCAGTACTTC. Encoded protein: CASSLEDRGFYEQYF.

V gene TRBV14 combines with J gene TRBJ2-3, with 7 bases fitting TRBD2. Unmatched junction bases numbered 6, after V lost 4 bases and J lost 11 bases. Per germline, CDR1 SGHDN and CDR2 FVKESK. The CDR3 consists of 12 residues. Here the CDR3 reads CASSPGGGVQYF. The CDR3 nucleotides are TGTGCCAGCAGCCCTGGGGGAGGGGTGCAGTATTTT.

This chain joins TRBV5-1 and TRBJ1-1, with TRBD1 matching over 9 bases. The CDR3 runs to 18 residues. The V gene end was trimmed by 1 base and the J gene end by 4 bases; junction bases not matched to a gene: 14. Germline values: CDR1 SGHRS, CDR2 YFSETQ. The CDR3 DNA sequence: TGCGCCAGCAGCTTGAGGGACAGGGCTTGGGCAAGGGGCACTGAAGCTTTCTTT. It translates to CASSLRDRAWARGTEAFF. The whole variable domain, remainder taken from reference TRBV5-1 and TRBJ1-1, is KAGVTQTPRYLIKTRGQQVTLSCSPISGHRSVSWYQQTPGQGLQFLFEYFSETQRNKGNFPGRFSGRQFSNSRSEMNVSTLELGDSALYLCASSLRDRAWARGTEAFFGQGTRLTVV.

This clone was seen more than once but under ten times. The chain links TRBV19 to TRBJ2-7, with 11 bases matching TRBD2. Germline V gene lookup returns CDR1 LNHDA and CDR2 SQIVND (reference sequence). After removal of 10 bases from V and 3 bases from J, the junction contained 11 bases not matched to a gene. This CDR3 region has 15 residues. The CDR3 here is CATSPGTSGIYEQYF. In nucleotides, the CDR3 is TGTGCCACCTCCCCCGGGACTAGCGGCATCTACGAGCAGTACTTC.

The chain couples TRBV29-1 to TRBJ2-3; TRBD2 might be the D (6 bases). Trimming stripped 4 bases from V and 2 bases from J, with 16 bases between. The CDR3 runs 15 residues. Germline V gene data show CDR1 as SQVTM and CDR2 as ANQGSEA. This CDR3 is CSVVVGRGNTDTQYF. The CDR3 DNA follows: TGCAGCGTTGTGGTCGGGAGAGGGAACACAGATACGCAGTATTTT.

The DNA of the CDR3 is TGTGCCAGCTCACCGCGGGGAGAGGGTCCTGGTTACACCTTC. Translated: CASSPRGEGPGYTF. V is TRBV18 and J is TRBJ1-2; D gene unclear. The V gene lost 3 bases and the J gene lost 11 bases, with 19 bases spanning the gap. Germline values: CDR1 KGHSH, CDR2 LQKENI. The CDR3 extends over 14 amino acids.

This sequence joins TRBV11-3 and TRBJ1-1, with 11 bases that match TRBD1. The CDR3 runs 16 residues. Germline loops: CDR1 SGHNT, CDR2 YENEEA. The trim removed 3 bases at V and 5 bases at J, leaving 8 bases unmatched. The CDR3 loop is CASSLEGTGGATEAFF. For the CDR3, the DNA is TGTGCCAGCAGCTTGGAAGGGACAGGGGGTGCAACTGAAGCTTTCTTT.

This chain links TRBV28 with TRBJ2-7, with TRBD1 matching 12 bases. The junction had 11 bases not matched to a gene; V was cut back by 6 bases and J by 2 bases. The CDR3 spans 17 residues. Germline CDR1 MDHEN, CDR2 SYDVKM. CDR3 protein: CASRQISGTGGPYEQYF. DNA of the CDR3: TGTGCCAGCAGACAGATATCCGGGACAGGGGGCCCCTACGAGCAGTACTTC.

The genes are TRBV14 and TRBJ2-5; a possible D gene is TRBD2 (5 bases). This CDR3 is 16 amino acids long. From germline, CDR1 is SGHDN and CDR2 FVKESK. V lost 4 bases to trimming and J lost 4 bases, with 19 bases between them. The CDR3 coding sequence is TGTGCCAGCAGCCTAGGCGGCAAGGAGGTCGTAGAGACCCAGTACTTC. It is translated as CASSLGGKEVVETQYF.